This T cell receptor (beta chain) was sequenced in a study of graft-versus-host responses after intestinal transplantation. Looking at the study overall: The recipients all started with anti-thymocyte globulin induction and then took tacrolimus and steroids for around 3 years.

Profiled with immunoSEQ multiplex PCR; TCRdb holds only in-frame clones, not every one. Found here are fewer than 20,000 clones, almost 80% of them singletons; the top ten hold 7% to 8%. Graft tissue was processed to release intraepithelial and lamina propria lymphocytes. Per the germline V gene, CDR1 is SGHRS and CDR2 is YFSETQ. Trimming at V came to 0 bases and at J to 1 base, leaving 5 bases not matched to a gene. The CDR3 totals 17 residues. This clone has a handful of counts. This sample also contains other DNA sequences that code for the same CDR3. This chain uses TRBV5-1 with TRBJ2-2; TRBD2 matches at 8 bases. The receptor was derived from a human patient who received an intestinal transplant, so some T cells may come from the graft donor. Source: ileum tissue, taken roughly 450 days after intestinal transplant. The CDR3 DNA reads as TGCGCCAGCAGCTTGGCCCTCGCGGGGGGGAACACCGGGGAGCTGTTTTTT. Protein: CASSLALAGGNTGELFF.